This TCR beta chain was observed in a study of CD8 T cells in Susac syndrome. Reverse transcription of roughly 0.45 to 1 ug RNA was performed with random hexamers. Amplification of TCR beta CDR3 spanned 54 Vbeta and 13 Jbeta via immunoSEQ multiplex PCR. Using its own MiXCR run on the immunoSEQ multiplex PCR reads, TCRdb lists one record per CDR3 protein. The table lists 150,000 to 200,000 distinct CDR3 sequences, under 95% of them singletons. The V gene's germline CDR1 is SQVTM and CDR2 ANQGSEA. Trimming removed 0 bases from V and 2 bases from J; junction bases left unmatched: 6. CDR3 length: 15 residues. Sequencing of TCR beta was undertaken in CD8+ and CD4+ T cells derived from blood. The controls, all healthy donors, were matched for age and sex. The TEMRA cells underwent FACS enrichment, while the CD8+ and CD4+ T cells underwent negative isolation.

This receptor was taken from a human donor in good health. Sample: CD4+ T cells from PBMCs. The V and J genes are TRBV29-1 and TRBJ2-7; 8 bases line up with TRBD1. In DNA, the CDR3 is TGCAGCGTTGAAGATCGGGGGACAGGTCCCTACGAGCAGTACTTC. This sequence encodes CSVEDRGTGPYEQYF.